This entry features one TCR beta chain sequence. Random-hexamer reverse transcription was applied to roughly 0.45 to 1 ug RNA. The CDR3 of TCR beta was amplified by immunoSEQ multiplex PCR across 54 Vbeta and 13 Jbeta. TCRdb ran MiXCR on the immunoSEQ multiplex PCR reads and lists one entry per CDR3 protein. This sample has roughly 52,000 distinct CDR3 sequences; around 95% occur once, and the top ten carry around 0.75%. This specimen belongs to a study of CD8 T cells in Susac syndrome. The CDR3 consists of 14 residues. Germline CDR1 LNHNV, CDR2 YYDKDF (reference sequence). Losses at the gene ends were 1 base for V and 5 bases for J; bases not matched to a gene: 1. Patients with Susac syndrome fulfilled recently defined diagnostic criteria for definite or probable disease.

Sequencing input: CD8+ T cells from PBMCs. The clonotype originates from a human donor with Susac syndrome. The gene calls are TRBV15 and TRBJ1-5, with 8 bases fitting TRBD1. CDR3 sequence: CATSRGTGYQPQHF. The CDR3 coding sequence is TGTGCCACCAGCAGAGGGACAGGGTATCAGCCCCAGCATTTT. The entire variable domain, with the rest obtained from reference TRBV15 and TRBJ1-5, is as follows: DAMVIQNPRYQVTQFGKPVTLSCSQTLNHNVMYWYQQKSSQAPKLLFHYYDKDFNNEADTPDNFQSRRPNTSFCFLDIRSPGLGDTAMYLCATSRGTGYQPQHFGDGTRLSIL.